This TCR beta chain was sequenced during a study of T cell responses to AZD1222 COVID-19 vaccine. Measured with immunoSEQ multiplex PCR; TCRdb has only the in-frame clones, and not every one. The sample comprises 130,000 to 150,000 clones, 90% of which are singletons, and about 3.5% rests with the top ten. As regards this clone: The antigen remains undetermined.

The CDR3 extends over 14 amino acids. CDR1 is KGHDR, CDR2 SFDVKD, per germline. The ends were cut back, 1 base at V and 4 bases at J, with 7 bases in the middle. Study results and limitations: Baseline testing showed seropositivity in only five or six AZD1222 recipients.

This specimen consisted of peripheral blood, obtained on day 0 of AZD1222 vaccination. The chain carries TRBV24-1 and TRBJ1-5; no reliable D call. The sequence was collected from an adult in good health. CDR3 protein: CATSDFDFNQPQHF. CDR3 nucleotide sequence: TGTGCCACCAGTGATTTCGACTTTAATCAGCCCCAGCATTTT.